This TCR beta chain was found in a study of blood T cells in healthy people across ages. It was with a sample-barcoded 5' primer and a J-beta primer mix that a second PCR of roughly 7 to 12 cycles was run. TCRdb re-called the 5' RACE reads through MiXCR, storing one row per CDR3 protein. Here the sample spans about 1.4 million distinct CDR3 sequences, approximately 59% being singletons. Trimming shortened V by 3 bases and J by 1 base, and 15 bases separated the two germline ends. CDR3 size: 16 residues. Looked up from germline, CDR1 is SGHRS and CDR2 is YFSETQ. The V and J genes are TRBV5-1 and TRBJ2-3; TRBD2 is a possible D gene (5 bases). Sequenced input: blood. The TCR sequence derives from a man between 18 and 35 years old in good health. This CDR3 is CASSSGPADGTDTQYF. The CDR3 nucleotides read TGCGCCAGCAGCTCGGGCCCAGCGGATGGCACAGATACGCAGTATTTT.